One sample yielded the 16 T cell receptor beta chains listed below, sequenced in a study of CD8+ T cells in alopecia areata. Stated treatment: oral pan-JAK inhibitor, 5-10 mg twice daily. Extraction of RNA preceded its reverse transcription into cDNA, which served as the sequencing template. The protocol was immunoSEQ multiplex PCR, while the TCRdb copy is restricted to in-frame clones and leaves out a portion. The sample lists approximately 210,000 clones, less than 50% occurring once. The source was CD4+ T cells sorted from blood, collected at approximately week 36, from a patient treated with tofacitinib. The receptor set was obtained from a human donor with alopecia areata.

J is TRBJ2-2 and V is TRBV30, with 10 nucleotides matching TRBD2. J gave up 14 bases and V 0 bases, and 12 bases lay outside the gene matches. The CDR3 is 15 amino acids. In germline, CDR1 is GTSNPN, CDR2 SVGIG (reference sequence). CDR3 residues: CAWSVTSGRGPVLFF. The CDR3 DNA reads TGTGCCTGGAGTGTAACGAGCGGGAGGGGACCGGTACTGTTTTTT.

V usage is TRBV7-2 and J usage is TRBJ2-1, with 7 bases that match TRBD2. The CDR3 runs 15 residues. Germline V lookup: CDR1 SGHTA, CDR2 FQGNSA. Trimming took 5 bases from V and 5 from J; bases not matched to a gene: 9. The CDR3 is CASSRERDFNNEQFF. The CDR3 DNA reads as TGTGCCAGCAGCCGAGAGCGGGATTTTAACAATGAGCAGTTCTTC.

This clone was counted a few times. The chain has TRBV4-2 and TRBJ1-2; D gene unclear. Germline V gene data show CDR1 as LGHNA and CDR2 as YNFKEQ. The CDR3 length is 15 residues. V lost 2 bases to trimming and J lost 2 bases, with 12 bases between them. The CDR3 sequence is CASSQRSRRNYGYTF. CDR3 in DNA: TGTGCCAGCAGCCAAAGATCGAGGCGGAACTATGGCTACACCTTC.

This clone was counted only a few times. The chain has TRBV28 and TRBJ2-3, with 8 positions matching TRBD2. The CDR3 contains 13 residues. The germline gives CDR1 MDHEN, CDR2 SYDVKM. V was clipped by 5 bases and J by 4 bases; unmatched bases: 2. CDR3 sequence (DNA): TGTGCCAGCAGTAGCGGGAGAGCAGATACGCAGTATTTT. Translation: CASSSGRADTQYF.

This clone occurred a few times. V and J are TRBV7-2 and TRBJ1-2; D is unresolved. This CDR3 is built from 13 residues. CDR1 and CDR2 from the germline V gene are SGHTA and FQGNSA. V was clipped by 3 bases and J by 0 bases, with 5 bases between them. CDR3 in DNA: TGTGCCAGCAGCTTTATGGCTAACTATGGCTACACCTTC. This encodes CASSFMANYGYTF. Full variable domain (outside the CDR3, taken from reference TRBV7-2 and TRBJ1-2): GAGVSQSPSNKVTEKGKDVELRCDPISGHTALYWYRQSLGQGLEFLIYFQGNSAPDKSGLPSDRFSAERTGGSVSTLTIQRTQQEDSAVYLCASSFMANYGYTFGSGTRLTVV.

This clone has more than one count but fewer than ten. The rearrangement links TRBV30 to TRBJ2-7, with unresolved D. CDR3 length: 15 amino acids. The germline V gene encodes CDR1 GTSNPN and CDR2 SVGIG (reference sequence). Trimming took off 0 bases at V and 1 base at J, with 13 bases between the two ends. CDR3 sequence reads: CAWSVSAIMSYEQYF. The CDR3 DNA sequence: TGTGCCTGGAGTGTAAGCGCGATTATGTCCTACGAGCAGTACTTC. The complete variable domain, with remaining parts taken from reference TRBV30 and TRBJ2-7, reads SQTIHQWPATLVQPVGSPLSLECTVEGTSNPNLYWYRQAAGRGLQLLFYSVGIGQISSEVPQNLSASRPQDRQFILSSKKLLLSDSGFYLCAWSVSAIMSYEQYFGPGTRLTVT.

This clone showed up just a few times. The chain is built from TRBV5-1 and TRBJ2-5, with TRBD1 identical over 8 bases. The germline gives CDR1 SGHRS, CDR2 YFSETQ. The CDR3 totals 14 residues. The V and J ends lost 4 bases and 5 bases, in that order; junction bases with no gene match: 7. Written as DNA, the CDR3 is TGCGCCAGCAGCCCGACAGGGGTAGGCGAGACCCAGTACTTC. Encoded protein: CASSPTGVGETQYF.

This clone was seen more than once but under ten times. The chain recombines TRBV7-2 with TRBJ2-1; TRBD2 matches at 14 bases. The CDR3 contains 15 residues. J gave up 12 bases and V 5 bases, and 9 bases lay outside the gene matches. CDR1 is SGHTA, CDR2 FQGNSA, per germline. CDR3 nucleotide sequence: TGTGCCAGCAGCCTCATTGGGACTAGCGGGAGAGGGCAGTTCTTC. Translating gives CASSLIGTSGRGQFF.

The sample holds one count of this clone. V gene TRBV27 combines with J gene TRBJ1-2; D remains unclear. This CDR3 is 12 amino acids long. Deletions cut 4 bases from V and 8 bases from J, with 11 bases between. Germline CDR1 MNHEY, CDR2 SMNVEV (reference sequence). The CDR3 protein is CASSSAGRGYTF. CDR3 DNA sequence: TGTGCCAGCAGTTCCGCAGGCCGCGGCTACACCTTC.

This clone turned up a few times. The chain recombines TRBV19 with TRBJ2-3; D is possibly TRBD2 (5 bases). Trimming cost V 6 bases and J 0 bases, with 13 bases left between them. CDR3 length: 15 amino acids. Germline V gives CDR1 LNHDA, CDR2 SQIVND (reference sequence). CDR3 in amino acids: CASSPGSGSTDTQYF. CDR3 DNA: TGTGCCAGTAGCCCGGGGTCGGGAAGCACAGATACGCAGTATTTT.

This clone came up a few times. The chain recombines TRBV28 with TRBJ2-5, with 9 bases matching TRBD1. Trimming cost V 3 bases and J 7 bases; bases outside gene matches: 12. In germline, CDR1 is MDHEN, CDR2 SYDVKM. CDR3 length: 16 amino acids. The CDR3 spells CASSLGRTGAGGTQYF. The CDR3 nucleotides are TGTGCCAGCAGTTTGGGCCGGACAGGGGCAGGGGGGACCCAGTACTTC.

The CDR3 region is CASSQDAPRGPRTDTQYF. In DNA form, the CDR3 reads TGCGCCAGCAGCCAAGATGCGCCCAGAGGTCCACGCACAGATACGCAGTATTTT. The J gene is TRBJ2-3, the V gene TRBV4-3; D call uncertain. Germline-derived CDR1 and CDR2 are LGHNA and YSLEER. Trimming stripped 0 bases from V and 1 base from J, with 17 bases between. This CDR3 has 18 amino acids.

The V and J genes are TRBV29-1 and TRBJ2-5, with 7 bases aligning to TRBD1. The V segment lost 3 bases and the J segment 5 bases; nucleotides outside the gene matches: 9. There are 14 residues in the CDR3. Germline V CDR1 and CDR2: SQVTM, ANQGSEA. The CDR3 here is CSVDPPGQLETQYF. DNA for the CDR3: TGCAGCGTTGATCCCCCGGGACAGTTGGAGACCCAGTACTTC.

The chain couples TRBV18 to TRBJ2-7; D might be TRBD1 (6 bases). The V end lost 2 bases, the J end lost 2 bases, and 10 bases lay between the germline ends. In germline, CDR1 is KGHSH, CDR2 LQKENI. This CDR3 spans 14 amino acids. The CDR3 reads CASSPKQGTYEQYF. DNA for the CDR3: TGTGCCAGCTCACCAAAGCAGGGGACCTACGAGCAGTACTTC. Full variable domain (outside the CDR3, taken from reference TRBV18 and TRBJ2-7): NAGVMQNPRHLVRRRGQEARLRCSPMKGHSHVYWYRQLPEEGLKFMVYLQKENIIDESGMPKERFSAEFPKEGPSILRIQQVVRGDSAAYFCASSPKQGTYEQYFGPGTRLTVT.

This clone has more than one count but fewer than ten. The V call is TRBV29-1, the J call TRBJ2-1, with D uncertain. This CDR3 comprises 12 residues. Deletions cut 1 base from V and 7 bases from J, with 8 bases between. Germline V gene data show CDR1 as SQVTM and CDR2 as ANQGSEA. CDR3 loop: CSVEGLRNEQFF. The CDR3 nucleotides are TGCAGCGTTGAAGGCCTTCGGAATGAGCAGTTCTTC.

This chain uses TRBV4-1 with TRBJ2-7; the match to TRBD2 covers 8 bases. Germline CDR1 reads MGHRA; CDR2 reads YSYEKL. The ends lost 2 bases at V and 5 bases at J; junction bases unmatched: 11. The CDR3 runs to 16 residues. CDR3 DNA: TGCGCCAGCAGCCAACGGGGGGGACCCCTGCCCCACGAGCAGTACTTC. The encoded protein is CASSQRGGPLPHEQYF.